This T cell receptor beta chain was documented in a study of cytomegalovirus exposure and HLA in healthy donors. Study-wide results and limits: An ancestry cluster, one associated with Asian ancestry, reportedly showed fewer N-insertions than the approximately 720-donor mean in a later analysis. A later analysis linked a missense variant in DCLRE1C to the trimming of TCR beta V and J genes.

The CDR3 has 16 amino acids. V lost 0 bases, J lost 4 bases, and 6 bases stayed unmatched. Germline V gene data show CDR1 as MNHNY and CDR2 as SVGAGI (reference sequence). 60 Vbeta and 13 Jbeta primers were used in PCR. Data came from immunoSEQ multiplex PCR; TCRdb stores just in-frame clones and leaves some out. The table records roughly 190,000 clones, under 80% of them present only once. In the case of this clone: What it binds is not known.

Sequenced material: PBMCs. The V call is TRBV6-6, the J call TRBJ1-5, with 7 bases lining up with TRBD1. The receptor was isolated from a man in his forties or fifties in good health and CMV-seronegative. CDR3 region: CASSYSSRGWNQPQHF. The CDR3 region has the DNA TGTGCCAGCAGTTACTCCTCCAGGGGGTGGAATCAGCCCCAGCATTTT.